One T cell receptor (beta chain) is described in this entry. Its antigen remains unidentified. Base-call qualities are not available, and no considerably larger clone is one nucleotide away. The entry originates in a study of blood T cells in healthy people across ages (dated by TCRdb to between 2014 and 2017). Broadly, across the study: In model experiments, template switching captured about one uniquely barcoded TCR beta cDNA molecule for every two T cells. Age-related changes in TCR beta repertoire diversity were measured in the study by deep sequencing normalized with unique cDNA molecular identifiers. The donors were divided into four age groups: young (average around 15 years), middle-aged (around 41), aged (62) and long-lived (roughly 82). Donors of different ages were randomly distributed across sequencing lanes to avoid experimental bias. Two additional independent replicas of 1 million unique cDNA reads from the same blood draw were analyzed for two donors (one aged 18 to 30 and one aged 80 or older).

The approximately 41 donors, aged about 6 to 100 years, were systemically healthy Caucasian individuals from Russia. Roughly 9 milliliters of peripheral blood were drawn from each donor into EDTA-treated Vacutainer tubes. PBMCs were isolated by Ficoll-Paque density-gradient centrifugation, with at least 6 million obtained per sample. Total RNA was extracted from PBMCs with Trizol reagent, with at least 6 micrograms obtained per sample. For every donor, an aliquot of PBMCs went through flow cytometry to measure the percentages of naive CD45RAhigh/CD27high T cells. The study at large found these results: Observed TCR beta diversity per million T cells fell roughly linearly with age, and a significant reduction was already apparent by age around 40. A strong correlation was found between observed TCR beta diversity and the percentage of naive T cells measured by flow cytometry. Compared with the aged group, the long-lived group had more naive CD4+ T cells, fewer expanded clones and increased TCR diversity, suggesting age selection. Since profiling was done on bulk unsorted PBMCs, naive and antigen-experienced compartments could not be conclusively compared. Because donor CMV infection status was unknown, age-related changes in expanded clonotypes were potentially confounded. Estimates of total diversity based on one million sequenced T cells were regarded as lower bounds and as underestimates.

The CDR3 contains 15 residues, cysteine and phenylalanine counted. Only the CDR3 part of the read is kept: 45 bases, read in frame from the first base. CDR1 SGHRS and CDR2 YFSETQ are derived from the germline V gene. Trimming takes 2 bases off V and 6 bases off J; junction bases not matched to a gene: 5. Libraries were prepared through 5' RACE. The sequencing machine was an Illumina HiSeq 2500. The second PCR ran for roughly 7 to 12 cycles and used a J-beta primer mix along with a sample-barcoded 5' primer. A template-switch 5' adaptor carrying 12 random nucleotides introduced a unique molecular identifier onto each TCR beta cDNA molecule. At least 2.5 million CDR3-containing paired-end reads were obtained from each sample. First-strand cDNA was synthesized from all RNA with the Mint cDNA synthesis kit, primed by a TRBC-specific oligonucleotide. After uracil-DNA glycosylase treatment, a first 18-cycle PCR used universal primers M1SS and BC2_uni_R on all cDNA. The study's processing was this. Each sample was normalized by randomly selecting 1 million high-quality reads, each carrying a distinct molecular identifier. Reads sharing molecular identifiers were discarded rather than binned into consensus sequences. MiTCR, run with a Q25 quality threshold and the strictest error-elimination algorithm, handled CDR3 identification, clonotype clustering and error correction. A nonparametric unseen species model with Euler transformation was used to estimate lower-bound total TCR beta diversity. The public reads were quality trimmed at Q25 with fastp and then assembled into clones with MiXCR by TCRdb, keeping productive beta chains. Here each entry gathers all rows of one CDR3 protein and keeps the most common genes and DNA. These V and J calls are TCRdb output, not the study's own analysis. The sample table records 650,000 to 700,000 distinct CDR3 sequences; less than 40% of these occur just once. The ten largest account for 15% of the sample.

Rearrangement joined TRBV5-1 to TRBJ2-2, with 9 bases in between that match TRBD1. The specimen sequenced was blood. This TCR came from a woman aged 80 or over in good health. Donor details come from another sample of the same person, matched by shared clones. Read as DNA, the sequence is TGCGCCAGCAGCTTACAGGGGGCTAGGTCCGGGGAGCTGTTTTTT. Translated, it reads CASSLQGARSGELFF.